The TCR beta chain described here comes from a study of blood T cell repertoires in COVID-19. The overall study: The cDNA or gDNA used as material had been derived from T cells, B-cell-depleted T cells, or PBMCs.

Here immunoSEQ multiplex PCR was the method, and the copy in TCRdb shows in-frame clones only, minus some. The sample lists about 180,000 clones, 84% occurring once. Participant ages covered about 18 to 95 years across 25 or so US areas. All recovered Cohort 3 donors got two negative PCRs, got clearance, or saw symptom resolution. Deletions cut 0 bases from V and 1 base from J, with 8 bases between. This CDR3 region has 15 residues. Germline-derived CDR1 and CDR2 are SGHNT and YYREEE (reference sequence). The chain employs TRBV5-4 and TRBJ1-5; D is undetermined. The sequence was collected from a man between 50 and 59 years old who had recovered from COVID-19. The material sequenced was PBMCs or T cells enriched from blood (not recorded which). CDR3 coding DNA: TGTGCCAGCAGCTTGGGGAGTGGCAGCAATCAGCCCCAGCATTTT. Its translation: CASSLGSGSNQPQHF.